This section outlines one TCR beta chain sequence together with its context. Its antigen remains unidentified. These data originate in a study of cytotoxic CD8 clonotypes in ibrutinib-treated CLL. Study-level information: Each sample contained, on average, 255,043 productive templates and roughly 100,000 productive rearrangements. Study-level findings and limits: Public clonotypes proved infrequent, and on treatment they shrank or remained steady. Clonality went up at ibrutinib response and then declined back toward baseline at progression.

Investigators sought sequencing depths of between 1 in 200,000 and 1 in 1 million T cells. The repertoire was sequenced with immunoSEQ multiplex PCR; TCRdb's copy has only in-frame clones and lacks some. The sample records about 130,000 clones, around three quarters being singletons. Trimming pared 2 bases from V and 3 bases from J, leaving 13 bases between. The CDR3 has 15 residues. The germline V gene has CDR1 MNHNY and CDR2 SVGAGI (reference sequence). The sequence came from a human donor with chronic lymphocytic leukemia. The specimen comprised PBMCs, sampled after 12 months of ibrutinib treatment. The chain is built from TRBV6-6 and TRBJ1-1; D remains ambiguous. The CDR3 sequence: CASSYTKGLDTEAFF. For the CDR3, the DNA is TGTGCCAGCAGTTACACCAAAGGGTTGGACACTGAAGCTTTCTTT.